A single sample gave rise to the 27 T cell receptor beta chains below, sequenced in a study of blood T cell repertoires in COVID-19. Profiling relied on immunoSEQ multiplex PCR, and the TCRdb table lists in-frame clones only, not all of them. In the table there are approximately 300,000 clones, approximately 91% of which are singletons. Input material: peripheral blood. The source of these receptors is a woman aged 30 to 39 with COVID-19, enrolled during active disease.

This clone was seen only once. The V and J genes are TRBV14 and TRBJ2-7, with TRBD2 matching over 15 bases. The ends lost 0 bases at V and 2 bases at J; junction bases unmatched: 23. The CDR3 has 24 amino acids. CDR1 and CDR2 from the germline V gene are SGHDN and FVKESK. The CDR3 nucleotides are TGTGCCAGCAGCCAAGATCTTGAGACAGCGATAAAAAAAGGACTAGCGGGAGGGCCCTACGAGCAGTACTTC. Translated, it gives CASSQDLETAIKKGLAGGPYEQYF.

This clone was picked up a small number of times. V usage is TRBV15 and J usage is TRBJ2-1; D not certain. V lost 1 base and J 1 base, leaving 8 bases between the germline ends. The CDR3 length is 15 residues. CDR1 and CDR2 (germline): LNHNV, YYDKDF (reference sequence). The CDR3 DNA sequence: TGTGCCACCAGCAGAGTCCGCGGTTCCTACAATGAGCAGTTCTTC. It yields the protein CATSRVRGSYNEQFF. Supplemented by reference TRBV15 and TRBJ2-1, the full variable domain reads DAMVIQNPRYQVTQFGKPVTLSCSQTLNHNVMYWYQQKSSQAPKLLFHYYDKDFNNEADTPDNFQSRRPNTSFCFLDIRSPGLGDTAMYLCATSRVRGSYNEQFFGPGTRLTVL.

This clone is a singleton in its sample. The rearrangement uses TRBV29-1 and TRBJ2-1; 9 bases align to TRBD2. V was clipped by 5 bases and J by 10 bases; unmatched bases: 12. Germline V CDR1 and CDR2: SQVTM, ANQGSEA. The CDR3 is 14 residues long. In DNA, the CDR3 is TGCAGCGTTTTAACTAGCGGGTCCTTCGAGGAGCAGTTCTTC. It specifies CSVLTSGSFEEQFF.

This chain joins TRBV5-4 and TRBJ2-3, with 9 bases identical to TRBD2. The V and J ends lost 4 bases and 3 bases, in that order; junction bases with no gene match: 12. Germline CDR1 reads SGHNT; CDR2 reads YYREEE (reference sequence). This CDR3 has 17 amino acids. CDR3 coding DNA: TGTGCCAGCAGCCCGCAGGGGCGGGAGGGAAAAACAGATACGCAGTATTTT. Amino acid sequence: CASSPQGREGKTDTQYF.

The CDR3 spells CASSRGIYNEQFF. The CDR3 nucleotides read TGTGCCAGCAGCAGGGGTATCTACAATGAGCAGTTCTTC. The chain recombines TRBV19 with TRBJ2-1, with D perhaps TRBD1 (6 bases). This CDR3 spans 13 amino acids. Germline values: CDR1 LNHDA, CDR2 SQIVND (reference sequence). V lost 9 bases to trimming and J lost 3 bases, with 12 bases between them.

This clone was counted a single time. V and J are TRBV15 and TRBJ1-5; 9 bases are shared with TRBD1. Germline V gene sequence: CDR1 LNHNV, CDR2 YYDKDF (reference sequence). The CDR3 contains 17 residues. The junction had 15 bases not matched to a gene; V was cut back by 5 bases and J by 7 bases. In nucleotides, the CDR3 is TGTGCCACCAGCCACGGGGGAGGGGACAGGGTATACCAGCCCCAGCATTTT. It encodes CATSHGGGDRVYQPQHF.

The CDR3, as DNA: TGTGCCAGCAGCTTCTCGACAGGGTATAACTATGGCTACACCTTC. This sequence encodes CASSFSTGYNYGYTF. V and J are TRBV11-1 and TRBJ1-2; 7 bases are a match to TRBD1. CDR3 length: 15 residues. Germline CDR1 is SGHAT and CDR2 is FQDESV (reference sequence). The V gene end was trimmed by 3 bases and the J gene end by 1 base; junction bases not matched to a gene: 5. Drawing the rest from reference TRBV11-1 and TRBJ1-2, the complete variable domain is EAEVAQSPRYKITEKSQAVAFWCDPISGHATLYWYRQILGQGPELLVQFQDESVVDDSQLPKDRFSAERLKGVDSTLKIQPAELGDSAMYLCASSFSTGYNYGYTFGSGTRLTVV.

This chain uses TRBV5-1 with TRBJ2-5; 10 bases align to TRBD1. The CDR3 spans 15 residues. The germline CDR1 and CDR2 sequences are SGHRS and YFSETQ. V dropped 0 bases and J dropped 7; count of bases not matched to a gene: 6. The CDR3 sequence is CASSLVGTGARTQYF. Written as DNA, the CDR3 is TGCGCCAGCAGCTTGGTGGGGACAGGGGCGAGGACCCAGTACTTC.

The sample holds one count of this clone. This sequence joins TRBV6-6 and TRBJ1-1, with 8 bases lining up with TRBD1. This CDR3 is 14 amino acids long. The trim removed 8 bases at V and 3 bases at J, leaving 8 bases unmatched. Germline V lookup: CDR1 MNHNY, CDR2 SVGAGI (reference sequence). The CDR3 loop is CASRRTGGDTEAFF. DNA of the CDR3: TGTGCCAGCCGTAGAACAGGGGGGGACACTGAAGCTTTCTTT.

V is TRBV4-3 and J is TRBJ2-3; 12 positions match TRBD2. The junction had 8 bases not matched to a gene; V was cut back by 1 base and J by 3 bases. The CDR3 sequence is 18 residues long. The germline CDR1 and CDR2 sequences are LGHNA and YSLEER. In DNA form, the CDR3 reads TGCGCCAGCAGCCAAGTCCGGACTAGCGGGATATTTACAGATACGCAGTATTTT. Protein sequence: CASSQVRTSGIFTDTQYF.

The chain carries TRBV6-1 and TRBJ2-7; 9 nucleotides align to TRBD1. The CDR3 contains 14 residues. Losses at the gene ends were 0 bases for V and 6 bases for J; bases not matched to a gene: 3. The germline gives CDR1 MNHNS, CDR2 SASEGT. The CDR3 reads CASSEAGTGREQYF. Here the CDR3 DNA reads TGTGCCAGCAGTGAAGCCGGGACAGGGCGCGAGCAGTACTTC.

The CDR3 coding sequence is TGTGCCTGGAGTAGCCGGGGGGGCTCCGGCGAGCAGTACTTC. Its protein product is CAWSSRGGSGEQYF. This rearrangement joins TRBV30 to TRBJ2-7; TRBD2 aligns across 8 bases. The germline CDR1 and CDR2 sequences are GTSNPN and SVGIG (reference sequence). V was pared by 2 bases and J by 6 bases, with 9 bases of the junction left unmatched. CDR3 length: 14 residues.

V gene TRBV11-2 combines with J gene TRBJ1-1, with TRBD1 as a possible D gene (6 bases). The germline V gene has CDR1 SGHAT and CDR2 FQNNGV. With 4 bases removed from V and 1 base from J, the gap between germline ends came to 10 bases. This CDR3 region has 14 residues. Here the CDR3 reads CASSSRTENTEAFF. In nucleotides, the CDR3 is TGTGCCAGCAGCTCTAGGACAGAGAACACTGAAGCTTTCTTT.

The rearrangement joins TRBV10-3 to TRBJ2-7; 9 bases fit TRBD1. The CDR3 loop spans 13 amino acids. The junction had 7 bases not matched to a gene; V was cut back by 10 bases and J by 3 bases. Germline V gene lookup returns CDR1 ENHRY and CDR2 SYGVKD. The CDR3 protein is CARTRDRDYEQYF. CDR3 nucleotide sequence: TGTGCCAGGACCCGGGACAGGGACTACGAGCAGTACTTC.

Concerning this clone: At one of its ends the junction is not consistent with the germline gene, which may arise from a read error. This rearrangement joins TRBV4-1 to TRBJ2-1, with TRBD2 matching 9 bases. The CDR3 is 14 amino acids. Germline lookup yields CDR1 MGHRA and CDR2 YSYEKL. CDR3 sequence: CASSQGTSLHEQFF. The CDR3 DNA is TGCGCCAGCAGTCAAGGGACTAGCTTACATGAGCAGTTCTTC.

This chain links TRBV4-1 with TRBJ2-7; maybe TRBD1 (5 bases). CDR1 is MGHRA, CDR2 YSYEKL, per germline. Trimming took 1 base from V and 3 from J, leaving 13 bases between them. The CDR3 has 15 residues. In DNA, the CDR3 is TGCGCCAGCAGCCAAGTGAAGGACAACCTCTACGAGCAGTACTTC. This translates into CASSQVKDNLYEQYF.

On this clone: Additional DNA sequences in this sample encode the identical CDR3. V usage is TRBV19 and J usage is TRBJ2-1, with 7 bases lining up with TRBD1. Looked up from germline, CDR1 is LNHDA and CDR2 is SQIVND (reference sequence). J gave up 1 base and V 4 bases, and 1 base lay outside the gene matches. The CDR3 covers 14 residues. Here the CDR3 DNA reads TGTGCCAGTAGTAGACAGGGATCCTACAATGAGCAGTTCTTC. This gives the protein CASSRQGSYNEQFF.

This clone was counted a single time. The chain carries TRBV12-5 and TRBJ2-2; D call uncertain. Germline CDR1 LGHNT, CDR2 FRNRAP. CDR3 length equals 16 residues. V dropped 0 bases and J dropped 0 bases, with 8 bases sitting between them. CDR3 region: CASGLVVGANTGELFF. Here the CDR3 DNA reads TGTGCTAGTGGTTTGGTAGTCGGAGCGAACACCGGGGAGCTGTTTTTT.

The genes are TRBV5-1 and TRBJ2-1; 9 positions match TRBD2. The trim removed 4 bases at V and 7 bases at J, leaving 9 bases unmatched. Germline V lookup: CDR1 SGHRS, CDR2 YFSETQ. The CDR3 consists of 15 residues. The CDR3 DNA reads TGCGCCAGCAGCATGCGCGGGAGGGTGGAGAATGAGCAGTTCTTC. It yields the protein CASSMRGRVENEQFF.

This chain links TRBV10-2 with TRBJ1-1; tentatively, D is TRBD1 (6 bases). Germline CDR1 reads WSHSY; CDR2 reads SAAADI. This CDR3 has 15 amino acids. V was trimmed by 4 bases and J by 7 bases, leaving 19 bases between them. The CDR3 DNA is TGCGCCAGCAGTGGACCCTCACAGGGTACTATTGAAGCTTTCTTT. Translating gives CASSGPSQGTIEAFF.

The gene calls are TRBV6-4 and TRBJ2-3; 7 bases are a match to TRBD2. V lost 2 bases to trimming and J lost 6 bases; unmatched junction nucleotides: 5. CDR3 length equals 14 residues. Germline values: CDR1 MRHNA, CDR2 SNTAGT. This chain's CDR3 is CASSDREGSDTQYF. The DNA for the CDR3 is TGTGCCAGCAGTGACAGGGAGGGTTCGGATACGCAGTATTTT.

The V call is TRBV29-1, the J call TRBJ2-5, with TRBD2 matching over 9 bases. Trimming took 3 bases from V and 5 from J; bases not matched to a gene: 7. The CDR3 length is 14 residues. Germline lookup yields CDR1 SQVTM and CDR2 ANQGSEA. The CDR3 sequence: CSVDLAGSSETQYF. DNA for the CDR3: TGCAGCGTTGACCTAGCGGGAAGCAGTGAGACCCAGTACTTC.

The CDR3 coding sequence is TGTGCCAGCAGCTTAGGCTCAGACGAGCAGTACTTC. It yields the protein CASSLGSDEQYF. The rearrangement links TRBV11-3 to TRBJ2-7; D gene unclear. CDR1 is SGHNT, CDR2 YENEEA, per germline. This CDR3 spans 12 amino acids. V was cut by 1 base and J by 5 bases, with 6 bases left in between.

The rearrangement links TRBV19 to TRBJ1-5; 8 bases are shared with TRBD1. CDR1 and CDR2 from the germline V gene are LNHDA and SQIVND (reference sequence). V dropped 6 bases and J dropped 0; count of bases not matched to a gene: 13. There are 18 residues in the CDR3. In nucleotides, the CDR3 is TGTGCCAGTAGACCCCGGACAGGGATTGGTTATAGCAATCAGCCCCAGCATTTT. This translates into CASRPRTGIGYSNQPQHF.

The chain joins TRBV10-2 to TRBJ2-5, with 7 bases matching TRBD1. Germline V gene lookup returns CDR1 WSHSY and CDR2 SAAADI. Trimming removed 2 bases from V and 4 bases from J; junction bases left unmatched: 1. The CDR3 spans 13 residues. The CDR3 loop is CASSERGLETQYF. DNA for the CDR3: TGCGCCAGCAGTGAGAGGGGGCTAGAGACCCAGTACTTC.

This chain uses TRBV6-5 with TRBJ1-2, with D unresolved. The CDR3 sequence is 14 residues long. Germline loops: CDR1 MNHEY, CDR2 SVGAGI. Trimming stripped 7 bases from V and 7 bases from J, with 19 bases between. CDR3: CASKGGNGYGGYTF. CDR3 bases: TGTGCCAGCAAGGGAGGGAATGGGTATGGTGGCTACACCTTC.

The V call is TRBV12-3 or TRBV12-4, the J call TRBJ1-2; 7 bases fit TRBD1. Unmatched junction bases numbered 4, after V lost 5 bases and J lost 7 bases. The CDR3 has 12 residues. CDR3 in amino acids: CASSPGTAGYTF. In DNA form, the CDR3 reads TGTGCCAGCAGTCCCGGGACAGCTGGCTACACCTTC.